This is a list of T cell receptor beta chains from one sample in a study of blood T cell repertoires in COVID-19. Assay used: immunoSEQ multiplex PCR; TCRdb lists only in-frame clones, some missing. The table lists fewer than 350,000 clones, under 95% of them singletons. The source material was PBMCs or T cells enriched from blood (not recorded which). These receptors were taken from a woman aged 40 to 55 with acute COVID-19. CDR3s include the opening cysteine and the closing phenylalanine or tryptophan. The D gene is left open where the match is weak.

j_gene,d_gene,len,v_gene,CDR3aa
TRBJ1-1,-,14,TRBV7-9,CAMVPGQKNTEAFF
TRBJ1-5,-,15,TRBV2,CASSGTVLTNQPQHF
TRBJ2-1,TRBD2,16,TRBV3-1/TRBV3-2,CASSQVGGAFYNEQFF
TRBJ1-2,TRBD1,15,TRBV4-1,CASSQVGQGHYGYTF
TRBJ1-2,-,17,TRBV9,CASSARILLTENYGYTF
TRBJ2-1,TRBD2,15,TRBV3-1/TRBV3-2,CASSQDLTSGNEQFF
TRBJ2-4,-,16,TRBV6-2/TRBV6-3,CASSYAAPDGANIQYF
TRBJ1-2,TRBD1,14,TRBV11-1,CASSLVFGDRDLTF
TRBJ1-1,-,14,TRBV6-5,CATSDWPMNTEAFF
TRBJ2-3,TRBD2,16,TRBV28,CASRSGGLANPDTQYF
TRBJ1-1,-,18,TRBV6-1,CASSAPGEGRTKNTEAFF
TRBJ2-7,-,16,TRBV21-1,CASSKDGTGQSYEQYF
TRBJ1-1,-,15,TRBV9,CASSPLSGWVTEAFF
TRBJ2-5,TRBD2,16,TRBV28,CASSLFLAGGRETQYF
TRBJ2-3,TRBD2,16,TRBV7-8,CASSLRLATVLDTQYF
TRBJ1-2,-,13,TRBV12-3/TRBV12-4,CASSFLPNYGYTF
TRBJ2-1,-,14,TRBV6-5,CASSYFARQGEQFF
TRBJ1-1,-,13,TRBV5-1,CASSRDRNTEAFF
TRBJ1-5,TRBD1,17,TRBV10-1,CATPGGQGSFYNQPQHF
TRBJ1-3,-,14,TRBV7-2,CASSLDGGGNTIYF
TRBJ2-6,-,15,TRBV19,CASTSAATGANVLTF
TRBJ2-1,-,12,TRBV7-6,CASSLGSNEQFF
TRBJ2-5,TRBD2,16,TRBV6-5,CASSSTPGGIQETQYF
TRBJ2-7,TRBD2,13,TRBV12-3/TRBV12-4,CASRTSGTYEQYF
TRBJ1-2,-,14,TRBV6-1,CASSEWGTNYLITF
TRBJ2-1,-,14,TRBV6-2/TRBV6-3,CASSSPRLGNEQFF
TRBJ2-6,-,15,TRBV19,CASSIGGSGANVLTF
TRBJ1-2,-,15,TRBV5-6,CASSLTRKANYGYTF
TRBJ2-5,-,16,TRBV7-9,CASSLAMEGMRETQYF
TRBJ1-5,TRBD1,14,TRBV19,CASSASGGDQPQHF
TRBJ2-1,TRBD1,18,TRBV3-1/TRBV3-2,CASSQDRQGSSSYNEQFF
TRBJ1-1,-,12,TRBV3-1/TRBV3-2,CASSQGRAEAFF
TRBJ2-1,TRBD2,17,TRBV7-9,CASSLRSGSLTYNEQFF
TRBJ1-2,TRBD1,12,TRBV5-1,CASSMGQLGYTF
TRBJ2-7,-,14,TRBV6-5,CASRSEGFSYEQYF
TRBJ1-6,-,12,TRBV28,CASLNSNSPLHF